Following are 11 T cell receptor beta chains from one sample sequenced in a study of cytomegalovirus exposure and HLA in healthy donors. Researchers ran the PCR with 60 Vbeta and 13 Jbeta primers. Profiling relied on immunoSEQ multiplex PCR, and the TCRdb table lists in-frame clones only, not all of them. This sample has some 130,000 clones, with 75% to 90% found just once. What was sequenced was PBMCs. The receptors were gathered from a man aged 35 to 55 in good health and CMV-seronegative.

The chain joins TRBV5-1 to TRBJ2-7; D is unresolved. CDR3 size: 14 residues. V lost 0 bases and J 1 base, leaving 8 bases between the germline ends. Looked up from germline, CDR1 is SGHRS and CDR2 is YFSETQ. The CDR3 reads CASSLVGRSYEQYF. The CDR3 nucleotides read TGCGCCAGCAGCTTGGTTGGCAGGTCCTACGAGCAGTACTTC.

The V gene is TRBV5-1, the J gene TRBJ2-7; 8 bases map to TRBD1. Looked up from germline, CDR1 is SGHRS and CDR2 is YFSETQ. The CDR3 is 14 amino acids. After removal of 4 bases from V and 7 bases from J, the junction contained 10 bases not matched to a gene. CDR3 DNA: TGCGCCAGCAGCCCCGGGACAGGCATTGGGGAGCAGTACTTC. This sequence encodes CASSPGTGIGEQYF. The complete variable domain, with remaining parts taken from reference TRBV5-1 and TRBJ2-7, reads KAGVTQTPRYLIKTRGQQVTLSCSPISGHRSVSWYQQTPGQGLQFLFEYFSETQRNKGNFPGRFSGRQFSNSRSEMNVSTLELGDSALYLCASSPGTGIGEQYFGPGTRLTVT.

This CDR3 reads CASSPQGTQETQYF. The CDR3 DNA follows: TGTGCCAGCTCACCACAGGGGACACAAGAGACCCAGTACTTC. V is TRBV18 and J is TRBJ2-5; TRBD1 is a possible D gene (6 bases). Germline V gene lookup returns CDR1 KGHSH and CDR2 LQKENI. Trimming shortened V by 1 base and J by 2 bases, and 8 bases separated the two germline ends. The length of the CDR3 is 14 residues.

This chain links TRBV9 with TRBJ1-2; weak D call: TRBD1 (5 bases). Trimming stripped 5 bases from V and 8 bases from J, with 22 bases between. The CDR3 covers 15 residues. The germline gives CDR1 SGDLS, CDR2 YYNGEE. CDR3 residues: CASRSAGVGSMGYTF. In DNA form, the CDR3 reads TGTGCCAGCAGGAGTGCGGGGGTGGGATCCATGGGCTACACCTTC.

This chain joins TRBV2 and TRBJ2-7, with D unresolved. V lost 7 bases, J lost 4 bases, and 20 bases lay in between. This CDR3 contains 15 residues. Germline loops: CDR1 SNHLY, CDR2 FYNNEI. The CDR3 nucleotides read TGTGCCAGCACCCCGGGTGGCAGCCTTTCGTACGAGCAGTACTTC. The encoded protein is CASTPGGSLSYEQYF. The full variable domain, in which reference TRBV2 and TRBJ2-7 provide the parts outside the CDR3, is EPEVTQTPSHQVTQMGQEVILRCVPISNHLYFYWYRQILGQKVEFLVSFYNNEISEKSEIFDDQFSVERPDGSNFTLKIRSTKLEDSAMYFCASTPGGSLSYEQYFGPGTRLTVT.

This CDR3 is CASSGGLSSSLGEQYF. CDR3 in DNA: TGCGCCAGCAGTGGGGGACTAAGTAGCTCGCTCGGGGAGCAGTACTTC. This rearrangement joins TRBV10-1 to TRBJ2-7; TRBD2 agrees at 7 bases. The V gene's germline CDR1 is WNHNN and CDR2 SYGVQD (reference sequence). The CDR3 is 16 residues long. Trimming cost V 4 bases and J 7 bases; bases outside gene matches: 16.

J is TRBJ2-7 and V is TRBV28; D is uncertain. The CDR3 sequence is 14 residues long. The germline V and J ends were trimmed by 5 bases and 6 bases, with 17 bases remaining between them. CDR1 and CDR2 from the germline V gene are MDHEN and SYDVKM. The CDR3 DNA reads TGTGCCAGCAGTGCCCCGGGTGGTCTAGGCGAGCAGTACTTC. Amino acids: CASSAPGGLGEQYF.

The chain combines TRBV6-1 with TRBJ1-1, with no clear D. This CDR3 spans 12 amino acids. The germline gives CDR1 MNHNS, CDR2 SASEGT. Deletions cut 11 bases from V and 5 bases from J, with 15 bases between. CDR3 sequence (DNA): TGTGCCGCCACGAAGCTAGGAACTGAAGCTTTCTTT. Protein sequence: CAATKLGTEAFF.

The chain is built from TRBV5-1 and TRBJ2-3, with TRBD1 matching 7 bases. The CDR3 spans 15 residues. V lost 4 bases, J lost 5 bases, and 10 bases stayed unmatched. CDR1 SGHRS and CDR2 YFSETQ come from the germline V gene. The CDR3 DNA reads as TGCGCCAGCAGCGTGACAGGGCCCTATAGAGATACGCAGTATTTT. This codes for CASSVTGPYRDTQYF.

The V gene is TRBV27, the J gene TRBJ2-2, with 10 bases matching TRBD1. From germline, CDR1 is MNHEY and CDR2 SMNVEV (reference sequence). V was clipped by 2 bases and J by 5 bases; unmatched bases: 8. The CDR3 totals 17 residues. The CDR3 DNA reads TGTGCCAGCAGTTTAGAGGGAGGGACAGGGGTAACCGGGGAGCTGTTTTTT. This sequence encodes CASSLEGGTGVTGELFF.

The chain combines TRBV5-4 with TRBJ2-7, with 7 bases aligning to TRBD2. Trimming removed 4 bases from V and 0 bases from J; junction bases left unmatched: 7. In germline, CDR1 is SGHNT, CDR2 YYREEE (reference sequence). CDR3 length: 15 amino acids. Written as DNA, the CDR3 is TGTGCCAGCAGCCTCCCGAGCGGGGTCTCCTACGAGCAGTACTTC. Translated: CASSLPSGVSYEQYF.